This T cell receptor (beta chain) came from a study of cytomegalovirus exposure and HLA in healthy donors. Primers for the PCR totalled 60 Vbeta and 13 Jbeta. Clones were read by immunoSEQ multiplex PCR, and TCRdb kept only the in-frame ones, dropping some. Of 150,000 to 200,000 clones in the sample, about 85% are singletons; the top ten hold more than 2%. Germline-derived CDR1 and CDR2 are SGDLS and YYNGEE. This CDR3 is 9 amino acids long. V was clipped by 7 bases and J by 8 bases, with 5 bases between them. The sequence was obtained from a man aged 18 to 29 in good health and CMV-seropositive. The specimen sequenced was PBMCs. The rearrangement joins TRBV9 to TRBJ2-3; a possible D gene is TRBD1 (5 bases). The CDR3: CASGATQYF. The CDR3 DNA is TGTGCCAGCGGGGCTACGCAGTATTTT. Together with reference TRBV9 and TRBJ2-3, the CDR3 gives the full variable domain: DSGVTQTPKHLITATGQRVTLRCSPRSGDLSVYWYQQSLDQGLQFLIQYYNGEERAKGNILERFSAQQFPDLHSELNLSSLELGDSALYFCASGATQYFGPGTRLTVL.